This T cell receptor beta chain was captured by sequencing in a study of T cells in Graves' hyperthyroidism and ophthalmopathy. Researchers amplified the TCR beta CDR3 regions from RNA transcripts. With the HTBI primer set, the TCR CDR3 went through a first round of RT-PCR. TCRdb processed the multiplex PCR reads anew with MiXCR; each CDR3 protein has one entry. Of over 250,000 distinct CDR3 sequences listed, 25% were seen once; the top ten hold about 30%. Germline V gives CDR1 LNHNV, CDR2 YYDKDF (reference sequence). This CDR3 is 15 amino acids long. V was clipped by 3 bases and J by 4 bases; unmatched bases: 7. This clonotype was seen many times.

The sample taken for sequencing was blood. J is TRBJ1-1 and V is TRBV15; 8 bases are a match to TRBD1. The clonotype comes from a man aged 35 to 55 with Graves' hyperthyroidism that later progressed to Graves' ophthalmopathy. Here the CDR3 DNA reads TGTGCCACCAGCAGGGACGCGACAGGGGCCACTGAAGCTTTCTTT. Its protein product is CATSRDATGATEAFF.